The 25 T cell receptor beta chains presented below share a single source sample, sequenced in a study of blood T cells in healthy people across ages. Then a second PCR, running about 7 to 11 cycles, was carried out with a sample-barcoded 5' primer and a J-beta primer mix. Each CDR3 protein is one row after TCRdb ran MiXCR on the 5' RACE reads. The repertoire holds approximately 1,000,000 distinct CDR3 sequences, with about two fifths as singletons. Sequenced input: blood. Receptors originate from a man between 18 and 29 years old in good health.

This chain links TRBV4-3 with TRBJ1-5, with D perhaps matching TRBD1 (6 bases). The CDR3 totals 17 residues. Looked up from germline, CDR1 is LGHNA and CDR2 is YSLEER. Trimming took off 0 bases at V and 3 bases at J, with 15 bases between the two ends. The CDR3 region has the DNA TGCGCCAGCAGCCAAGATTTAGGGAACAGGGTCAATCAGCCCCAGCATTTT. Translating gives CASSQDLGNRVNQPQHF.

V usage is TRBV6-6 and J usage is TRBJ2-1; 7 bases are shared with TRBD2. This CDR3 comprises 16 residues. V was clipped by 7 bases and J by 4 bases; unmatched bases: 13. The germline V gene has CDR1 MNHNY and CDR2 SVGAGI (reference sequence). The CDR3 is CASTIIGGDSYNEQFF. The CDR3 coding sequence is TGTGCCAGCACCATCATTGGGGGGGACTCTTACAATGAGCAGTTCTTC.

The V and J genes are TRBV7-9 and TRBJ2-7, with 9 nucleotides matching TRBD1. The CDR3 contains 15 residues. J was trimmed by 3 bases and V by 3 bases; bases with no gene match: 6. Germline lookup yields CDR1 SEHNR and CDR2 FQNEAQ (reference sequence). CDR3: CASSFEGQGIYEQYF. CDR3 nucleotide sequence: TGTGCCAGCAGCTTCGAGGGACAGGGCATCTACGAGCAGTACTTC. The whole variable domain, remainder taken from reference TRBV7-9 and TRBJ2-7, is DTGVSQNPRHKITKRGQNVTFRCDPISEHNRLYWYRQTLGQGPEFLTYFQNEAQLEKSRLLSDRFSAERPKGSFSTLEIQRTEQGDSAMYLCASSFEGQGIYEQYFGPGTRLTVT.

The rearrangement uses TRBV6-2 or TRBV6-3 and TRBJ1-5; maybe TRBD1 (5 bases). Germline assignment: CDR1 MNHEY and CDR2 SVGEGT. Between the trimmed V and J ends, which lost 7 bases and 2 bases, there was a span of 15 bases. The CDR3 has 15 residues. CDR3 nucleotides: TGTGCCAGCACCCGGGACCATTTTGGCAATCAGCCCCAGCATTTT. Amino acid sequence: CASTRDHFGNQPQHF.

Note on this clonotype: This could be a read error, since a much larger clone is one nucleotide away. The gene calls are TRBV20-1 and TRBJ1-2; 7 bases are shared with TRBD1. Germline-derived CDR1 and CDR2 are DFQATT and SNEGSKA (reference sequence). The CDR3 sequence is 17 residues long. The V gene end was trimmed by 2 bases and the J gene end by 1 base; junction bases not matched to a gene: 13. CDR3 nucleotides: TGCAGTGCTAGATTTCGGGACAGCCCCGGAGTTAACTATGGCTACACCTTC. This translates into CSARFRDSPGVNYGYTF.

The V and J genes are TRBV7-9 and TRBJ1-1; unclear D gene. Germline values: CDR1 SEHNR, CDR2 FQNEAQ (reference sequence). The V gene lost 5 bases and the J gene lost 1 base, with 11 bases spanning the gap. The CDR3 is made up of 14 amino acids. CDR3 region: CASSPLTSNTEAFF. CDR3 bases: TGTGCCAGCAGCCCCCTTACATCGAACACTGAAGCTTTCTTT.

The table lists this clonotype with a few counts. The rearrangement links TRBV29-1 to TRBJ1-2; D gene ambiguous. This CDR3 is 12 amino acids long. The germline gives CDR1 SQVTM, CDR2 ANQGSEA. Trimming removed 5 bases at V and 7 bases at J, with 14 bases between. CDR3: CSVLEGIGGYTF. For the CDR3, the DNA is TGCAGCGTTCTGGAGGGAATAGGTGGCTACACCTTC.

The chain joins TRBV9 to TRBJ2-3; D is possibly TRBD2 (5 bases). Per the germline V gene, CDR1 is SGDLS and CDR2 is YYNGEE. V was trimmed by 3 bases and J by 6 bases, leaving 23 bases between them. The length of the CDR3 is 17 residues. CDR3 loop: CASSASGLGNLWDTQYF. The CDR3 DNA follows: TGTGCCAGCAGCGCCTCCGGACTGGGCAATTTATGGGATACGCAGTATTTT.

The chain carries TRBV7-3 and TRBJ2-4; 9 bases are a match to TRBD2. The V gene's germline CDR1 is SGHTA and CDR2 FQGTGA. V lost 5 bases, J lost 13 bases, and 15 bases stayed unmatched. The CDR3 extends over 15 amino acids. The CDR3 bases are TGTGCCAGCAGCCTCACTAGCGGGCTCTACAATGAGCAGTACTTC. It yields the protein CASSLTSGLYNEQYF.

This clonotype was seen a handful of times. The chain combines TRBV6-1 with TRBJ2-7; no firm D call. The V gene lost 1 base and the J gene lost 8 bases, with 12 bases spanning the gap. Germline V gives CDR1 MNHNS, CDR2 SASEGT. The length of the CDR3 is 13 residues. The chain's CDR3 is CASSEDWARKQYF. CDR3 sequence (DNA): TGTGCCAGCAGTGAAGATTGGGCGCGTAAGCAGTACTTC.

The genes are TRBV7-2 and TRBJ1-4; no clear D gene. Germline lookup yields CDR1 SGHTA and CDR2 FQGNSA. Between the trimmed V and J ends, which lost 3 bases and 7 bases, there was a span of 9 bases. CDR3 length: 13 residues. The CDR3 sequence: CASSFQGREKLFF. The CDR3 DNA reads as TGTGCCAGCAGCTTTCAAGGGCGTGAAAAACTGTTTTTT.

In DNA form, the CDR3 reads TGTGCCAGCAGTTACTCGATCATGACACCTAGGGAGACCCAGTACTTC. This encodes CASSYSIMTPRETQYF. The gene calls are TRBV6-5 and TRBJ2-7; D not resolved. The DNA end is a closer match to TRBJ2-5, so the J assignment may be wrong. The CDR3 length is 16 residues. Germline loops: CDR1 MNHEY, CDR2 SVGAGI.

Regarding this clonotype: At one boundary the junction diverges from the germline segment, which might be a read error. The J gene is TRBJ2-7, the V gene TRBV29-1; D tentatively reads TRBD1 or TRBD2 (5 bases each). The CDR3 runs 13 residues. Germline loops: CDR1 SQVTM, CDR2 ANQGSEA. DNA for the CDR3: TGCCGCGTTGTTGAGGGGATTGGGGCCGAGCAGTACTTC. It encodes CRVVEGIGAEQYF.

The rearrangement uses TRBV29-1 and TRBJ1-5, with D maybe TRBD1 (6 bases). The V gene lost 7 bases and the J gene lost 7 bases, with 17 bases spanning the gap. The CDR3 has 13 amino acids. The germline gives CDR1 SQVTM, CDR2 ANQGSEA. The CDR3 reads CSALGQHDQPQHF. CDR3 DNA: TGCAGCGCCTTAGGACAGCATGACCAGCCCCAGCATTTT.

The chain recombines TRBV20-1 with TRBJ2-2; possibly TRBD1 or TRBD2 for D (5 bases each). The V gene lost 3 bases and the J gene lost 2 bases, with 13 bases spanning the gap. Germline values: CDR1 DFQATT, CDR2 SNEGSKA (reference sequence). The CDR3 contains 15 residues. In nucleotides, the CDR3 is TGCAGTGCTAGTATAGCCGGGGCTAACACCGGGGAGCTGTTTTTT. It yields the protein CSASIAGANTGELFF.

This chain uses TRBV14 with TRBJ1-1; D remains ambiguous. The V end lost 0 bases, the J end lost 1 base, and 9 bases lay between the germline ends. Germline V gene sequence: CDR1 SGHDN, CDR2 FVKESK. The CDR3 contains 15 residues. The CDR3 spells CASSQEESANTEAFF. In nucleotides, the CDR3 is TGTGCCAGCAGCCAAGAGGAGTCGGCGAACACTGAAGCTTTCTTT.

J is TRBJ1-6 and V is TRBV20-1, with TRBD1 matching over 7 bases. Looked up from germline, CDR1 is DFQATT and CDR2 is SNEGSKA (reference sequence). The V and J ends lost 2 bases and 9 bases, in that order; junction bases with no gene match: 7. This CDR3 contains 14 residues. The CDR3 nucleotides are TGCAGTGCTAGACAGACAGGGACTGGTTCACCCCTCCACTTT. Its protein product is CSARQTGTGSPLHF.

This chain joins TRBV3-1 and TRBJ1-2; D gene ambiguous. This CDR3 comprises 14 residues. V lost 2 bases and J lost 2, with 9 bases in between. Germline-derived CDR1 and CDR2 are LGHDT and YNNKEL (reference sequence). The CDR3 DNA follows: TGTGCCAGCAGCCAATACGGATCCAACTATGGCTACACCTTC. It specifies CASSQYGSNYGYTF.

The V gene is TRBV2, the J gene TRBJ2-1; possibly TRBD2 for D (6 bases). Trimming removed 6 bases from V and 5 bases from J, with 11 bases in between. Looked up from germline, CDR1 is SNHLY and CDR2 is FYNNEI. The CDR3 extends over 13 amino acids. This chain's CDR3 is CASRTGLNNEQFF. Here the CDR3 DNA reads TGTGCCAGCAGAACGGGACTGAACAATGAGCAGTTCTTC.

This clonotype was seen more than once but under ten times. The chain uses TRBV12-3 or TRBV12-4 and TRBJ2-1; TRBD2 is a possible D gene (5 bases). V was pared by 6 bases and J by 9 bases, with 12 bases between. The CDR3 is 12 amino acids. This chain's CDR3 is CASSRTSPEQFF. Here the CDR3 DNA reads TGTGCCAGCAGCCGAACTAGTCCTGAGCAGTTCTTC.

V usage is TRBV13 and J usage is TRBJ2-2; D tentatively fits TRBD1 or TRBD2 (5 bases each). This CDR3 spans 15 amino acids. Germline V CDR1 and CDR2: PRHDT, FYEKMQ (reference sequence). The V end lost 5 bases, the J end lost 6 bases, and 16 bases lay between the germline ends. The CDR3 DNA reads TGTGCCAGCAGCGGCCGTGAGGGGTATGCCGGGGAGCTGTTTTTT. As protein: CASSGREGYAGELFF.

The chain is built from TRBV4-2 and TRBJ2-1, with D unclear. The DNA end is a closer match to TRBJ2-7, so the J assignment may be wrong. Germline V gene lookup returns CDR1 LGHNA and CDR2 YNFKEQ. This CDR3 is 12 amino acids long. The CDR3 bases are TGTGCCAGCAGCCAACCGATGAATGAGCAGTACTTC. As protein: CASSQPMNEQYF.

Concerning this clonotype itself: One end of the junction does not line up with germline, which may come from a read error. The chain carries TRBV25-1 and TRBJ2-3; 8 bases fit TRBD1. This CDR3 has 17 amino acids. Germline-derived CDR1 and CDR2 are MGHDK and SYGVNS. The CDR3 sequence: CAGSDRLRGLDTDTQYF. Written as DNA, the CDR3 is TGTGCCGGCAGTGACAGACTCAGGGGGCTCGACACAGATACGCAGTATTTT.

The chain combines TRBV4-3 with TRBJ1-1, with D perhaps TRBD1 (5 bases). CDR1 is LGHNA, CDR2 YSLEER, per germline. The CDR3 runs to 16 residues. V shed 4 bases and J shed 5 bases, with 20 bases lying between them. The CDR3 loop is CASSRGNREGYTEAFF. In DNA form, the CDR3 reads TGCGCCAGCAGCCGCGGTAACCGAGAGGGGTATACTGAAGCTTTCTTT.

This clonotype was counted only a few times. This chain connects TRBV12-3 or TRBV12-4 to TRBJ2-5, with TRBD1 as a possible D gene (6 bases). This CDR3 is 14 amino acids long. Trimming removed 7 bases at V and 4 bases at J, with 16 bases between. The CDR3 nucleotides are TGTGCCAGCACCCGAACAGGGATAGGAGAGACCCAGTACTTC. Its protein is CASTRTGIGETQYF.